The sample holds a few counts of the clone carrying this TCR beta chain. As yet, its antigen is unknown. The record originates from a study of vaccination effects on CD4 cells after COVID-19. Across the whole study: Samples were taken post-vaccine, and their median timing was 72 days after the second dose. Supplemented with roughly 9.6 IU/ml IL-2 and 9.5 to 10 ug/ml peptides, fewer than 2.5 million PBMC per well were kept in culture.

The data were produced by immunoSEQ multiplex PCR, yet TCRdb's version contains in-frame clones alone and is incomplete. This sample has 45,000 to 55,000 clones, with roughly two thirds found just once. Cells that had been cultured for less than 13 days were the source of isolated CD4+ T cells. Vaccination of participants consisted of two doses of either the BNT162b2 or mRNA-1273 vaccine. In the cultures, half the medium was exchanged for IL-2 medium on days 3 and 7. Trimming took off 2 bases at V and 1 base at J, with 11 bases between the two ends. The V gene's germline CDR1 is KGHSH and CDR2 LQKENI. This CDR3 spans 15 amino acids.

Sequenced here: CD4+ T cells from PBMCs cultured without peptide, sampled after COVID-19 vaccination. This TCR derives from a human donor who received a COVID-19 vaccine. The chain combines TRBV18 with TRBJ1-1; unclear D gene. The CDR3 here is CASSPSGGKNTEAFF. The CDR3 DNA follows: TGTGCCAGCTCACCATCGGGCGGAAAGAACACTGAAGCTTTCTTT. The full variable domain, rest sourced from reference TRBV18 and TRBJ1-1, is NAGVMQNPRHLVRRRGQEARLRCSPMKGHSHVYWYRQLPEEGLKFMVYLQKENIIDESGMPKERFSAEFPKEGPSILRIQQVVRGDSAAYFCASSPSGGKNTEAFFGQGTRLTVV.